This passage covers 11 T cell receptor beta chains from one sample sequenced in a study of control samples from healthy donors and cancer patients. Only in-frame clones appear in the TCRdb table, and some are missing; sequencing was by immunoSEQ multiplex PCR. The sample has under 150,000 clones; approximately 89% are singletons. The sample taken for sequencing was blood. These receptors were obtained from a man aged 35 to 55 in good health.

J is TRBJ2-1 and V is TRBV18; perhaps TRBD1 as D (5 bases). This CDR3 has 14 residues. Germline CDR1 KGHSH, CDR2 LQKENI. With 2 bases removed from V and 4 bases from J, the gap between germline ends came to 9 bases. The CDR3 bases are TGTGCCAGCTCACCAGGACGACAGTACAATGAGCAGTTCTTC. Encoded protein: CASSPGRQYNEQFF.

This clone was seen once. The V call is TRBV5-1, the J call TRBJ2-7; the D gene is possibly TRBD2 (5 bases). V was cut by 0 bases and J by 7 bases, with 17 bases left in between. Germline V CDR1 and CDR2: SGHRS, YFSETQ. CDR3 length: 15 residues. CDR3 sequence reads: CASSLGAGLSGEQYF. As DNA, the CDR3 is TGCGCCAGCAGCTTGGGGGCCGGGTTATCGGGGGAGCAGTACTTC.

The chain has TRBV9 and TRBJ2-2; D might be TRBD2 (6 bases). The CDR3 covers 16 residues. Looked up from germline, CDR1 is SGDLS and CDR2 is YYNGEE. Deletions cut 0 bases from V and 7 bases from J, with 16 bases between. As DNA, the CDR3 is TGTGCCAGCAGCGTAGACGCGGGGATGAAGATCGGGGAGCTGTTTTTT. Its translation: CASSVDAGMKIGELFF.

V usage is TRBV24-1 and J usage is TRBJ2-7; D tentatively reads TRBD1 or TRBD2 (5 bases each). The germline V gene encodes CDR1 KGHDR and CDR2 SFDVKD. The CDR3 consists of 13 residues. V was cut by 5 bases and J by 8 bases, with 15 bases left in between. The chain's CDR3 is CATSVKDRDQQYF. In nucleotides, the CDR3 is TGTGCCACCAGTGTCAAGGACCGGGACCAGCAGTACTTC.

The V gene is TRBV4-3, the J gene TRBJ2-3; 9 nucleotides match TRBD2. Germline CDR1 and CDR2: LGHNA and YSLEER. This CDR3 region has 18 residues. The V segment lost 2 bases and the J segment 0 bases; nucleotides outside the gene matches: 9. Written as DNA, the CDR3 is TGCGCCAGCAGCCAATTCCTAGCGGGAAAAACTAGCACAGATACGCAGTATTTT. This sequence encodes CASSQFLAGKTSTDTQYF.

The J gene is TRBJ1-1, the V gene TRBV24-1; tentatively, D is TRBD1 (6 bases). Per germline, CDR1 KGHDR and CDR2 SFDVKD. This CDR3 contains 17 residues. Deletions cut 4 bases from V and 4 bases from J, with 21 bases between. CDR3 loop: CATSDGGGGFSSTEAFF. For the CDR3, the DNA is TGTGCCACCAGTGACGGGGGAGGGGGTTTTTCGAGCACTGAAGCTTTCTTT.

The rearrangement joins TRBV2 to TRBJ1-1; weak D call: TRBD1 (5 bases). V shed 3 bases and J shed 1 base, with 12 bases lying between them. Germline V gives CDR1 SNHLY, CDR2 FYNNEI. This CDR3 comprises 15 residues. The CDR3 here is CASSERGGTNTEAFF. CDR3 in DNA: TGTGCCAGCAGTGAGCGGGGGGGGACGAACACTGAAGCTTTCTTT.

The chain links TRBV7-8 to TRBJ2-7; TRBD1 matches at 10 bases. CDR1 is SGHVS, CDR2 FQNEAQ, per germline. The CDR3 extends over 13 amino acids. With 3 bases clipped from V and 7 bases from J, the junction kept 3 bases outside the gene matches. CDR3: CASSLDRGSEQYF. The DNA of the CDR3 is TGTGCCAGCAGCTTGGACAGGGGGAGTGAGCAGTACTTC.

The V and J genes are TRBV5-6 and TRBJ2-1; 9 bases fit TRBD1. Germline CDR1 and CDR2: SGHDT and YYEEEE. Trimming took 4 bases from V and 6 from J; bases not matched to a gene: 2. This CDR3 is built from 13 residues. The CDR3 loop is CASSRDRVNEQFF. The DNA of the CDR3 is TGTGCCAGCAGCCGGGACAGGGTCAATGAGCAGTTCTTC.

In DNA, the CDR3 is TGTGCCAGCAGGCCCCGCGGGGCTAGGAATCAGCCCCAGCATTTT. This sequence encodes CASRPRGARNQPQHF. This chain connects TRBV6-5 to TRBJ1-5; maybe TRBD1 (5 bases). The CDR3 sequence is 15 residues long. Germline V lookup: CDR1 MNHEY, CDR2 SVGAGI. V lost 6 bases and J 4 bases, leaving 16 bases between the germline ends.

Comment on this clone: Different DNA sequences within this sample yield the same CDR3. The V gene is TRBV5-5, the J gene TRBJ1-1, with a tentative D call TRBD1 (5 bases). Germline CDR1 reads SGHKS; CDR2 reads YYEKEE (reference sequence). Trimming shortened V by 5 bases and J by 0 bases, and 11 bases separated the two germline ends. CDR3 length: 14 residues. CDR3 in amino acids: CASSLQVMNTEAFF. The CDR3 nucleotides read TGTGCCAGCAGTTTACAGGTCATGAACACTGAAGCTTTCTTT.